The rows below give T cell receptor beta chains drawn from one sample of a study of blood T cell repertoires in COVID-19. Using immunoSEQ multiplex PCR, the repertoire was profiled, and TCRdb retains in-frame clones only, with some absent. The sample carries just over 150,000 clones, approximately 86% recorded once. Sequences were obtained from peripheral blood. The receptors were gathered from a woman aged 40 to 50 with COVID-19, enrolled during active disease. CDR3s include the opening cysteine and the closing phenylalanine or tryptophan. D genes are given only for firm matches. Some rows mark clone size as missing; the rest say once, few, many or name a class of expanded clone.

J gene	V gene	D gene	clone size	CDR3 DNA	CDR3 protein
TRBJ1-1	TRBV6-1	-	-	TGTGCCAGCAGTGAAGATGTCATGAACACTGAAGCTTTCTTT	CASSEDVMNTEAFF
TRBJ1-5	TRBV27	-	-	TGTGCCAGCAGTTTATCGACAGGAAGCGTGCAGGCCCAGCATTTT	CASSLSTGSVQAQHF
TRBJ2-3	TRBV27	TRBD2	-	TGTGCCAGCGCCCGAGGGATGACTAGCGTGGCAGATACGCAGTATTTT	CASARGMTSVADTQYF
TRBJ2-1	TRBV27	TRBD1	once	TGTGCCAGCACCCGCGACAGGGGTGATGAGCAGTTCTTC	CASTRDRGDEQFF
TRBJ2-5	TRBV5-4	TRBD2	-	TGTGCCAGCAGCTTGGCGACCCTAGCGGGAGGGCAAGAGACCCAGTACTTC	CASSLATLAGGQETQYF
TRBJ2-1	TRBV6-5	TRBD2	-	TGTGCCAGCAGTTTCCCCCGGGCGGGGGGGCAGGATGAGCAGTTCTTC	CASSFPRAGGQDEQFF
TRBJ2-1	TRBV19	TRBD2	-	TGTGCCAGTAGTATTCTAGCGGGAGCTCCCAACAATGAGCAGTTCTTC	CASSILAGAPNNEQFF
TRBJ1-1	TRBV20-1	-	few	TGCAGTGCTAGTCTGGGGCAGGGTGAAGCTTTCTTT	CSASLGQGEAFF
TRBJ1-5	TRBV19	-	-	TGTGCCAGTAGTATAGTCTCCAGGGTACACCAGCCCCAGCATTTT	CASSIVSRVHQPQHF
TRBJ2-7	TRBV5-6	-	many	TGTGCCAGCAGCTTGGGGGCCGTGTCCTACGAGCAGTACTTC	CASSLGAVSYEQYF
TRBJ2-7	TRBV11-2	TRBD2	few	TGTGCCAGCATCGGGACTAGCTCCGGCGAGCAGTACTTC	CASIGTSSGEQYF
TRBJ2-5	TRBV28	-	-	TGTGCCAGCAGCTCCTCCCCCGGGCAAGAGACCCAGTACTTC	CASSSSPGQETQYF
TRBJ2-6	TRBV6-5	-	-	TGTGCCAGCAGTTACTTCCGGAGCTCTGGGGCCAACGTCCTGACTTTC	CASSYFRSSGANVLTF
TRBJ2-3	TRBV27	-	-	TGTGCCAGCAGTTTCCCCCCCCTGTATTTT	CASSFPPLYF
TRBJ2-1	TRBV7-9	TRBD1	-	TGTGCCAGCAGCTTAGGCGGTGTTGGGACAGGTGAGCAGTTCTTC	CASSLGGVGTGEQFF
TRBJ2-6	TRBV7-9	TRBD1	-	TGTGCCAGCAGCTTTTATGTAGGGACAGGGGTAAGCTCCAACGTCCTGACTTTC	CASSFYVGTGVSSNVLTF
TRBJ1-2	TRBV28	-	-	TGTGCCAGCAGCAGGGCTGGTGCGAATGGCTACACCTTC	CASSRAGANGYTF
TRBJ2-1	TRBV7-2	-	-	TGTGCCAGCACCCAAGTGGGGCAGGGTGGACGGTTCTTC	CASTQVGQGGRFF
TRBJ2-7	TRBV28	TRBD2	-	TGTGCCAGCAGCACGGGCGGGAGGGCTTACGAGCAGTACTTC	CASSTGGRAYEQYF
TRBJ2-7	TRBV29-1	TRBD2	-	TGCAGCGTCCTCGGCGCGGGAGGGCCCTACGAGCAGTACTTC	CSVLGAGGPYEQYF
TRBJ1-1	TRBV4-1	-	-	TGCGCCAGCAGCCAAGGGGGGGGAATAGGGAACACTGAAGCTTTCTTT	CASSQGGGIGNTEAFF
TRBJ2-1	TRBV6-5	TRBD1	once	TGTGCCAGCAGTTACTCAGACAGGGGATCCTACAATGAGCAGTTCTTC	CASSYSDRGSYNEQFF
TRBJ2-7	TRBV11-2	-	-	TGTGCCAGCAGCTTTATGAGGAACTACGAGCAGTACTTC	CASSFMRNYEQYF
TRBJ2-1	TRBV6-4	TRBD2	-	TGTGCCAGCAGTGACGGGGGACTAGCGGGGAGCTCCTACAATGAGCAGTTCTTC	CASSDGGLAGSSYNEQFF
TRBJ2-7	TRBV28	-	-	TGTGCCAGCACGTTCTCAGGGGGGGAGCAGTACTTC	CASTFSGGEQYF
TRBJ2-3	TRBV3-1/TRBV3-2	-	-	TGTGCCAGCAGCGCCGAGGTGGTTAGGACAGATACGCAGTATTTT	CASSAEVVRTDTQYF
TRBJ2-4	TRBV5-6	-	-	TGTGCCAGCAGCTTGTTGCACGGGGATAAAAACATTCAGTACTTC	CASSLLHGDKNIQYF
TRBJ1-3	TRBV5-1	-	-	TGCGCCAGCAGCTTGGACGGTAGCTCTGGAAACACCATATATTTT	CASSLDGSSGNTIYF
TRBJ2-3	TRBV11-2	TRBD2	many	TGTGCCAGCAGCTTCCTAGCGGGGCCTGCAGATACGCAGTATTTT	CASSFLAGPADTQYF
TRBJ2-6	TRBV29-1	-	-	TGCAGCGTTAAAGGTGCTCGGGACTCTGGGGCCAACGTCCTGACTTTC	CSVKGARDSGANVLTF
TRBJ2-6	TRBV19	-	once	TGTGCCAGTAGTATACGACAGCCCTCTGGGGCCAACGTCCTGACTTTC	CASSIRQPSGANVLTF
TRBJ2-2	TRBV5-6	-	-	TGTGCCAGCCAACTACCTCCCGGGGAGCTGTTTTTT	CASQLPPGELFF
TRBJ1-5	TRBV19	TRBD1	once	TGTGCCAGTAGTATCACCGGACAGGGATTAAATAGCAATCAGCCCCAGCATTTT	CASSITGQGLNSNQPQHF
TRBJ1-5	TRBV20-1	-	-	TGCAGTGCTCGTGGGGGAGTTAATCAGCCCCAGCATTTT	CSARGGVNQPQHF
TRBJ1-3	TRBV2	-	-	TGTGCCAGCAGTAGACTCGGGGGACCCTCTGGAAACACCATATATTTT	CASSRLGGPSGNTIYF
TRBJ1-1	TRBV4-1	-	-	TGCGCCAGCAGCCGCGGGGGTGAAGCTTTCTTT	CASSRGGEAFF
TRBJ2-4	TRBV29-1	TRBD2	-	TGCAGCGCTCGGGGGGAGGGAGGGAAAAACATTCAGTACTTC	CSARGEGGKNIQYF
TRBJ2-7	TRBV30	-	few	TGTGCCTGGAGAAAGACTAGGGTTGAGCAGTACTTC	CAWRKTRVEQYF
TRBJ2-3	TRBV14	-	-	TGTGCCAGCAGCCCAACCCCCCCAGACACAGATACGCAGTATTTT	CASSPTPPDTDTQYF
TRBJ1-2	TRBV4-1	TRBD1	-	TGCGCCAGCAGTTTCAACTCCGACAGGGGAGGTGGCTACACCTTC	CASSFNSDRGGGYTF
TRBJ2-1	TRBV4-2	-	-	TGTGCCAGCAGCCAAAACGCGGGGACCCTCAATGAGCAGTTCTTC	CASSQNAGTLNEQFF
TRBJ2-2	TRBV9	TRBD2	-	TGTGCCAGCAGATCTACTAGCGGGAGCACCGGGGAGCTGTTTTTT	CASRSTSGSTGELFF
TRBJ2-7	TRBV4-1	-	few	TGCGCCAGCCGGGACACCGGGCGGTACGAGCAGTACTTC	CASRDTGRYEQYF